Below, one T cell receptor beta chain is given with its context. Its specificity is unknown. Treatment described: approximately 11-day PBMC culture with coronavirus spike peptide pools or control peptides (ViraFEST assay). Cultured CD4+ T-cell DNA underwent Oncomine TCR Beta short-read sequencing. Cultured CD4+ T cells were the source of extracted genomic DNA. TCRdb redid the calling of the PCR reads with MiXCR, one entry per CDR3 protein. The table records around 15,000 distinct CDR3 sequences, approximately 50% of them present only once. This entry comes from a study of vaccination and CD4 T cells after COVID-19. Germline V gene sequence: CDR1 SGHNT, CDR2 YENEEA. This CDR3 has 14 amino acids. V gave up 1 base and J gave up 2 bases, with 9 bases separating them.

The source was CD4+ T cells from blood, cultured in vitro, collected before SARS-CoV-2 vaccination. This chain joins TRBV11-3 and TRBJ2-7; D is perhaps TRBD1 (5 bases). This receptor was identified in a human donor who had recovered from COVID-19. The CDR3 spells CASSLVRATYEQYF. CDR3 in DNA: TGTGCCAGCAGCTTAGTCAGGGCAACCTACGAGCAGTACTTC.